This T cell receptor (beta chain) was sequenced for a study of T-cell memory formation after mild COVID-19. There are a few counts of this clonotype. The CDR3 runs 15 residues. Germline loops: CDR1 SGHTA, CDR2 FQGNSA. V dropped 1 base and J dropped 6 bases, with 14 bases sitting between them. TCRdb independently ran MiXCR on the 5' RACE reads; one entry per CDR3 protein. Of about 210,000 distinct CDR3 sequences in the sample, under 30% were seen once. The source material was PBMCs or a T cell subset sorted from them (not recorded which). The chain combines TRBV7-2 with TRBJ2-3, with D perhaps given as TRBD1 or TRBD2 (5 bases each). The TCR originated in an adult woman who had mild COVID-19 (a few samples of this study predate the infection). Cell type and time point are not known. CDR3 region: CASSLGSTWGDTQYF. CDR3 in DNA: TGTGCCAGCAGCTTAGGTAGCACATGGGGGGATACGCAGTATTTT.